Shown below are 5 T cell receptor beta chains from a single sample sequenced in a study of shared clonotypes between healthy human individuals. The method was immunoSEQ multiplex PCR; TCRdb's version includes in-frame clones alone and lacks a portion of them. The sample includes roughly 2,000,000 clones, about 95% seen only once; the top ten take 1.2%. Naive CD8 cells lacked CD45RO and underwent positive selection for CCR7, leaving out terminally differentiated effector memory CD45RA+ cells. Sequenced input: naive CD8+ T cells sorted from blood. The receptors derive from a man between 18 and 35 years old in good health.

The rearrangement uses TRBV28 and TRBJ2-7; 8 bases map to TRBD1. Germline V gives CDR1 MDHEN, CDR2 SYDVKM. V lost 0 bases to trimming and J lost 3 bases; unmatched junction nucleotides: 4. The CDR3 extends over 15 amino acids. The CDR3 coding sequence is TGTGCCAGCAGTTTATGGACAGGGGCGATCTACGAGCAGTACTTC. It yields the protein CASSLWTGAIYEQYF.

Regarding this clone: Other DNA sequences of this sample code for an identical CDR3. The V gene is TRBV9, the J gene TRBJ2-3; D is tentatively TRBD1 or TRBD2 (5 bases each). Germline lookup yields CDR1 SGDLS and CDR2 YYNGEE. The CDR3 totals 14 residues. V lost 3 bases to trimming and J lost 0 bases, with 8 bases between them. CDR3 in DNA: TGTGCCAGCAGCGGGGACGGTAGCACAGATACGCAGTATTTT. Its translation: CASSGDGSTDTQYF.

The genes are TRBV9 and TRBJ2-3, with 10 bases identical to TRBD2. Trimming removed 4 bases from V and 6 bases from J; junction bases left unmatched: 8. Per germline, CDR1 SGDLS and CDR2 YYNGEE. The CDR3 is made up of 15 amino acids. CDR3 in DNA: TGTGCCAGCAGCAAAGCTGGACTAGCGGCGGATACGCAGTATTTT. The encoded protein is CASSKAGLAADTQYF.

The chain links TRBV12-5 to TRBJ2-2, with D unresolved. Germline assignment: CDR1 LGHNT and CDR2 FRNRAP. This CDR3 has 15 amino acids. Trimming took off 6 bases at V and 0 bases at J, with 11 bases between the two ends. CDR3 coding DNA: TGTGCTAGTGGACCAGACATGCCGAACACCGGGGAGCTGTTTTTT. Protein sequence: CASGPDMPNTGELFF.

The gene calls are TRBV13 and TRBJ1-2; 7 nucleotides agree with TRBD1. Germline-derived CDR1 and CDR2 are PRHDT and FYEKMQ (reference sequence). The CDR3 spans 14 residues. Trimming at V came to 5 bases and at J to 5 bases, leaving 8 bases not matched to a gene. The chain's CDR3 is CASSAGTVFYGYTF. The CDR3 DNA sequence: TGTGCCAGCAGCGCCGGGACAGTATTTTATGGCTACACCTTC.